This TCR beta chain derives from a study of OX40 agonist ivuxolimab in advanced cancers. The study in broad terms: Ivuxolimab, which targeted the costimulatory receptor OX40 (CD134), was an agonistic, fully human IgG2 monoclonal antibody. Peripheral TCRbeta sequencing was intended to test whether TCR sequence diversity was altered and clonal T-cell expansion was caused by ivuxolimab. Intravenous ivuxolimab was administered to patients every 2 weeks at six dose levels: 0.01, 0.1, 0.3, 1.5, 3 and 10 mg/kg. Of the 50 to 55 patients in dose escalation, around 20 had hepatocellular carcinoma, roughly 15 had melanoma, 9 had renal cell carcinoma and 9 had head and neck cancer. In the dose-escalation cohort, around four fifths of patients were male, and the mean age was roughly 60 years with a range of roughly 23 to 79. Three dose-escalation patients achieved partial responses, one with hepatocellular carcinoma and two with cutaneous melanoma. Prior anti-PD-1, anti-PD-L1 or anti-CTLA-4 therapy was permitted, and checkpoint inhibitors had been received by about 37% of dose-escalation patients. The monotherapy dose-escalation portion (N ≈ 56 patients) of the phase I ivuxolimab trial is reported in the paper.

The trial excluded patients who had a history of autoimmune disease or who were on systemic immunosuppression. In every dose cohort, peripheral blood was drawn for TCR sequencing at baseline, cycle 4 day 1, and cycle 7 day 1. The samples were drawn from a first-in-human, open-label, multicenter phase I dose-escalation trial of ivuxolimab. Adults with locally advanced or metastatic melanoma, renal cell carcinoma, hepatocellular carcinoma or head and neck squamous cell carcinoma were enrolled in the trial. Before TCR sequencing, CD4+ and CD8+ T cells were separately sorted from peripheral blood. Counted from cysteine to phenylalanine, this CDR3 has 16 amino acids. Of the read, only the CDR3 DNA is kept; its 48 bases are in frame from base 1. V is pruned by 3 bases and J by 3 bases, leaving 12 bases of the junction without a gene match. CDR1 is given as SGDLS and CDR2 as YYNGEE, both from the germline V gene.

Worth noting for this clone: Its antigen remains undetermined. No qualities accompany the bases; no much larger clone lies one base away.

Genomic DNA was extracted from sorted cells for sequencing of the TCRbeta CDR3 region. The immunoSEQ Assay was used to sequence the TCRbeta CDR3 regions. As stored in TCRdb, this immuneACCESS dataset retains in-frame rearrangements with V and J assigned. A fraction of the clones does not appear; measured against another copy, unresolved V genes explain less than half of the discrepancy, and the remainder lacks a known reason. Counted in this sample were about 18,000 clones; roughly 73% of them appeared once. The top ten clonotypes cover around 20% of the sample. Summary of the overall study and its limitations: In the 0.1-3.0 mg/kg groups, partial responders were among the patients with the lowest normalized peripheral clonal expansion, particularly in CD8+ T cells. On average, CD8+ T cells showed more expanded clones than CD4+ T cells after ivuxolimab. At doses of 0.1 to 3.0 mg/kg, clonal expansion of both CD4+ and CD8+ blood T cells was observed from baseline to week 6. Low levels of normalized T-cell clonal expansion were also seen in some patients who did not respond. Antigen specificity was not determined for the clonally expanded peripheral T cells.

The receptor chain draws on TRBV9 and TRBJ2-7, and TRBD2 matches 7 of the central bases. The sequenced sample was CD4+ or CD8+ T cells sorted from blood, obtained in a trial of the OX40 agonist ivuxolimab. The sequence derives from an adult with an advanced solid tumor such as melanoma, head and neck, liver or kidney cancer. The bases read TGTGCCAGCAGCGCTGGGTTCTACGCGGGAGTCTACGAGCAGTACTTC. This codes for CASSAGFYAGVYEQYF.